This T cell receptor (beta chain) was obtained from a study of blood T cell repertoires in COVID-19 (TCRdb year 2020). In the study overall: Samples covering the acute and convalescent phases of COVID-19 were provided by collaborators in the United States, Italy and Spain. The sample metadata nearly always contained a de-identified subject ID, COVID-19 status, age in years and sex. The samples were drawn from two sources: the first 160 participants of the ongoing ImmuneRACE study, and fewer than 1,500 subjects contributed by 6 global collaborators. Where available, HLA class I and class II types were taken from metadata supplied by the sample provider and were not determined by assay-based typing. A freely available public database, intended as a resource for researchers studying the immune response to SARS-CoV-2, is where the repertoires were released. The material from the prospective study consisted of cDNA or gDNA derived from T cells, B-cell-depleted T cells, or PBMCs. Deeply sampled blood TCRbeta repertoires from subjects exposed to, actively infected with, or recovered from COVID-19 were included in the dataset. What the authors observed across the whole study: Clinical and demographic metadata were provided uncurated, with the amount varying by source and participant.

Each collaborating institution followed its own protocols to collect whole blood in K2EDTA tubes. Collaborator samples were shipped for TCRbeta analysis as frozen whole blood, isolated PBMCs, or DNA extracted from either sample type. The table lists this clone with a few counts. The target of this receptor is not known. It has no much larger one-base neighbor in the sample; base qualities were not kept. CDR1 and CDR2 are read off the germline V gene (reference sequence) as LNHDA and SQIVND. The CDR3 contains 11 residues, cysteine and phenylalanine counted. CDR3 DNA only is kept here, 33 bases in frame from base 1. Relative to germline, V is missing 4 bases and J is missing 11 bases, with 2 bases of the junction outside any gene match. TCRbeta CDR3 regions were amplified from genomic DNA by means of the immunoSEQ Assay, a bias-controlled multiplex PCR. In the original analysis: The number of nucleated cells in each sample was estimated from the amplification of reference gene primers within the assay. To quantify the absolute abundance of each unique TCRbeta CDR3 rearrangement, sequence reads were collapsed and filtered. For each sample, productive Simpson clonality was calculated as the square root of Simpson's diversity index across productive rearrangements. The table comes from immuneACCESS by way of TCRdb, which keeps in-frame sequences with V and J called. Part of the clones is missing from these tables; in studies checked, under half for an unresolved V gene and the rest for unknown reasons. V, J and clone size are those of that table, while D and trimming were read from the DNA. The sample table lists tens of thousands of clones, 85% to 90% of them with a count of one. The biggest ten clones account for 13% to 15% of the sample.

The sample consisted of peripheral blood. The sequence was obtained from a human donor with active COVID-19. The donor label of this sample is uncertain. The rearrangement combines TRBV19 with TRBJ1-5; 7 middle bases align to TRBD1. The CDR3 is CASSKTGTQHF. The DNA is TGTGCCAGTAGTAAGACAGGGACCCAGCATTTT.